Below, 11 T cell receptor delta chains from the same sample are listed, as sequenced in a study of gamma-delta chains in newborns, infants, children. TCRdb reran clone calling via CATT on the reads. The sample contains approximately 4,100 delta-chain clones, 0.56% of which appear only once. The material sequenced was blood. Receptor source: a child who was a newborn, infant or young child, either healthy, febrile or measles-vaccinated (not recorded which).

A few counts support this clone. A far larger clone is just one base off, so this is likely a read error. The same CDR3 also results from other DNA sequences found in this sample. The chain is built from TRDV2 and TRDJ1; 7 bases align to TRDD3. Germline-derived CDR1 and CDR2 are GEAIGNYY and EKD. The CDR3 has 13 amino acids. The DNA of the CDR3 is TGTGCCTGTGACACCTGGGGGACCGATAAACTAATCTTT. It translates to CACDTWGTDKLIF.

About this clone: The protein TCRdb lists belongs to a much larger clone and differs from this DNA's translation at residue 5, which points to a read error; the protein shown is made from the DNA. The genes are TRDV2 and TRDJ1; TRDD3 matches at 10 bases. The CDR3 is made up of 17 amino acids. V lost 2 bases, J lost 0 bases, and 8 bases stayed unmatched. Looked up from germline, CDR1 is GEAIGNYY and CDR2 is EKD. CDR3 sequence reads: CACDNRTGGSYTDKLIF. Written as DNA, the CDR3 is TGTGCCTGTGACAATCGTACTGGGGGATCATACACCGATAAACTCATCTTT.

There are a few counts of this clone. TCRdb's protein, taken from a much larger clone, differs from this DNA's translation at residue 14, likely owing to a read error; the protein displayed comes from the DNA. Other DNA sequences in this sample translate to the same CDR3. The chain has TRDV2 and TRDJ3; 12 bases align to TRDD3. The V gene's germline CDR1 is GEAIGNYY and CDR2 EKD. The CDR3 runs to 20 residues. The CDR3: CACDTVLGDTSSWGTRQMFF. The CDR3 region has the DNA TGTGCCTGTGACACCGTACTGGGGGATACCAGCTCCTGGGGCACCCGACAGATGTTTTTC.

By sample fraction, this clone is medium-sized (0.01 to 0.1%). In the same sample, other DNA sequences code for this CDR3. The chain links TRDV2 to TRDJ3; 9 bases line up with TRDD3. Germline assignment: CDR1 GEAIGNYY and CDR2 EKD. V shed 0 bases, J shed 0 bases, and the junction held 8 bases outside the gene matches. This CDR3 has 20 residues. The CDR3 bases are TGTGCCTGTGACACCGCTCTGGGGGATGTAAGCTCCTGGGACACCCGACAGATGTTTTTC. As protein: CACDTALGDVSSWDTRQMFF.

A few counts support this clone. Relative to the germline gene, one junction end is altered; a read error may explain this. V gene TRDV2 combines with J gene TRDJ3; possibly TRDD3 for D (6 bases). The CDR3 runs to 19 residues. Germline V gene data show CDR1 as GEAIGNYY and CDR2 as EKD. The CDR3 DNA reads TGTGCCAGTGACCCGACTAGGGGATCGGAAAACTGGGACACCCGACAGATGTTTTTC. Protein sequence: CASDPTRGSENWDTRQMFF.

This clone was counted between two and nine times. This likely stems from a read error, as it lies one base from a far larger clone. Other DNA sequences of this sample code for an identical CDR3. The chain links TRDV2 to TRDJ2, with 7 bases identical to TRDD3. J gave up 2 bases and V 7 bases, and 6 bases lay outside the gene matches. CDR3 size: 14 residues. In germline, CDR1 is GEAIGNYY, CDR2 EKD. DNA of the CDR3: TGTGCCTGCGACCCTGGGGGGTTGACAGCACAACTCTTCTTT. Protein sequence: CACDPGGLTAQLFF.

For this clone: The mismatch at residue 7 between this DNA's translation and the TCRdb protein of a much larger clone likely reflects a read error; the protein shown is translated from the DNA. The chain links TRDV2 to TRDJ3; possible D gene TRDD3, 5 bases. This CDR3 region has 17 residues. Germline CDR1 reads GEAIGNYY; CDR2 reads EKD. With 3 bases removed from V and 4 bases from J, the gap between germline ends came to 15 bases. Here the CDR3 DNA reads TGTGCCTGTGACTCTGGGAGATACTCATGGGACACCCGACAGATGTTTTTC. Its protein is CACDSGRYSWDTRQMFF.

For this clone: The amino acid sequence in TCRdb belongs to a much larger clone and departs from this DNA's translation at residue 11, likely a sequencing read error; the sequence shown is translated from the DNA. This sequence joins TRDV2 and TRDJ3; 9 bases line up with TRDD3. V gave up 3 bases and J gave up 0 bases; unmatched junction bases: 11. The CDR3 is 20 amino acids. The germline gives CDR1 GEAIGNYY, CDR2 EKD. The CDR3 nucleotides are TGTGCCTGTGACCCTGTACTGGGGGACATTAACTCCTGGGACACCCGACAGATGTTTTTC. This translates into CACDPVLGDINSWDTRQMFF.

This clone has a handful of counts. Possible read error: a much larger clone is one base away. Other DNA sequences within the sample encode an identical CDR3. The chain is built from TRDV2 and TRDJ3, with TRDD3 identical over 10 bases. This CDR3 has 18 residues. CDR1 is GEAIGNYY and CDR2 is EKD in the germline V gene. The CDR3 protein is CACDILGDGTWDTRQMFF. The CDR3 DNA reads as TGTGCCTGCGACATACTGGGGGATGGTACCTGGGACACCCGACAGATGTTTTTC.

For the CDR3, the DNA is TGTGCCTGTGACACCTGGGGGACCGGTGTGGGGTACACCGATAAACTCATCTTT. Its translation is CACDTWGTGVGYTDKLIF. The chain couples TRDV2 to TRDJ1; TRDD3 matches 7 bases. Germline CDR1 reads GEAIGNYY; CDR2 reads EKD. The J segment lost 0 bases and the V segment lost 0 bases, leaving 12 bases of the junction unmatched. The CDR3 totals 18 residues.

About this clone itself: This probably arose from a read error, given a far larger clone one base away. Different DNA sequences within this sample yield the same CDR3. The chain is built from TRDV2 and TRDJ3; TRDD3 matches at 8 bases. CDR1 is GEAIGNYY, CDR2 EKD, per germline. The length of the CDR3 is 22 residues. CDR3 residues: CACDTVTVGDPSSSWDTRQMFF. The DNA of the CDR3 is TGTGCTTGTGACACCGTTACAGTGGGGGATCCCTCGAGCTCCTGGGACACCCGACAGATGTTTTTC.